The 21 T cell receptor beta chains listed next were all sequenced from one sample in a study of blood T cell repertoires in COVID-19. Clones were read by immunoSEQ multiplex PCR, and TCRdb kept only the in-frame ones, dropping some. This table has some 100,000 clones, approximately 90% appearing once. Sequencing used peripheral blood. These TCRs come from a woman at least 80 years old with active COVID-19.

This clone occurred once. The V gene is TRBV28, the J gene TRBJ1-6, with 8 bases lining up with TRBD1. The length of the CDR3 is 14 residues. Germline trimming cut 11 bases from V and 5 bases from J; bases unmatched to any gene: 8. The germline CDR1 and CDR2 sequences are MDHEN and SYDVKM. The chain's CDR3 is CAGFRGPNNSPLHF. The CDR3 DNA is TGTGCCGGGTTCAGGGGGCCCAATAATTCACCCCTCCACTTT.

The chain recombines TRBV6-1 with TRBJ2-1; weak D call: TRBD1 (5 bases). V shed 2 bases and J shed 1 base, with 12 bases lying between them. Per germline, CDR1 MNHNS and CDR2 SASEGT. This CDR3 has 16 amino acids. The CDR3 nucleotides read TGTGCCAGCAGTGAATTCCAGGGTTTTTCCTACAATGAGCAGTTCTTC. It yields the protein CASSEFQGFSYNEQFF.

This chain connects TRBV18 to TRBJ2-7; 8 bases are a match to TRBD2. CDR3 size: 15 residues. J gave up 3 bases and V 3 bases, and 7 bases lay outside the gene matches. Germline-derived CDR1 and CDR2 are KGHSH and LQKENI. CDR3 loop: CASSPPGTRGYEQYF. The CDR3 DNA follows: TGTGCCAGCTCACCCCCGGGGACTAGGGGCTACGAGCAGTACTTC.

In nucleotides, the CDR3 is TGTGCCAGCACCCAGACAGGGGCCCCGTCTCAGCCCCAGCATTTT. This codes for CASTQTGAPSQPQHF. This rearrangement joins TRBV2 to TRBJ1-5; TRBD1 matches at 8 bases. The CDR3 length is 15 residues. Per the germline V gene, CDR1 is SNHLY and CDR2 is FYNNEI. Germline trimming cut 7 bases from V and 6 bases from J; bases unmatched to any gene: 11.

The rearrangement links TRBV6-5 to TRBJ1-2; D is unclear. The V gene's germline CDR1 is MNHEY and CDR2 SVGAGI. The CDR3 is made up of 14 amino acids. The ends were cut back, 0 bases at V and 4 bases at J, with 9 bases in the middle. The CDR3 loop is CASSYSTDPYGYTF. CDR3 DNA: TGTGCCAGCAGTTACTCTACAGACCCCTATGGCTACACCTTC.

CDR3 residues: CASSIRPGSYEQYF. Here the CDR3 DNA reads TGTGCCAGTAGTATTAGGCCAGGCTCCTACGAGCAGTACTTC. V gene TRBV19 combines with J gene TRBJ2-7; D remains unclear. CDR3 length: 14 amino acids. V dropped 3 bases and J dropped 0 bases, with 9 bases sitting between them. Per the germline V gene, CDR1 is LNHDA and CDR2 is SQIVND (reference sequence).

The rearrangement uses TRBV9 and TRBJ2-2, with TRBD1 matching 8 bases. The germline CDR1 and CDR2 sequences are SGDLS and YYNGEE. CDR3 length: 15 residues. After removal of 2 bases from V and 6 bases from J, the junction contained 6 bases not matched to a gene. CDR3 bases: TGTGCCAGCAGCGTTCAGGGGGCAAACGCCGGGGAGCTGTTTTTT. This gives the protein CASSVQGANAGELFF. The whole variable domain, filled in from reference TRBV9 and TRBJ2-2, reads DSGVTQTPKHLITATGQRVTLRCSPRSGDLSVYWYQQSLDQGLQFLIQYYNGEERAKGNILERFSAQQFPDLHSELNLSSLELGDSALYFCASSVQGANAGELFFGEGSRLTVL.

The genes are TRBV28 and TRBJ2-2; 9 nucleotides agree with TRBD2. V lost 5 bases, J lost 5 bases, and 6 bases stayed unmatched. CDR3 length: 15 amino acids. Germline V CDR1 and CDR2: MDHEN, SYDVKM. The CDR3 is CASSANLAGTGELFF. In nucleotides, the CDR3 is TGTGCCAGCAGTGCCAACCTAGCGGGGACCGGGGAGCTGTTTTTT.

This clone was counted a few times. This sequence joins TRBV5-1 and TRBJ2-2; a weak D match, TRBD2 (6 bases). V was cut by 2 bases and J by 6 bases, with 11 bases left in between. The CDR3 is made up of 14 amino acids. Per the germline V gene, CDR1 is SGHRS and CDR2 is YFSETQ. In DNA, the CDR3 is TGCGCCAGCAGCTTACTCGGGGGTGCCGGGGAGCTGTTTTTT. This translates into CASSLLGGAGELFF.

This clone was recorded once. The rearrangement joins TRBV2 to TRBJ2-5; D unclear. Germline values: CDR1 SNHLY, CDR2 FYNNEI. The CDR3 runs to 11 residues. The germline V and J ends were trimmed by 8 bases and 12 bases, with 16 bases remaining between them. The CDR3 DNA follows: TGTGCCAGCCGTCTCGAAGCCAAAAAGTACTTC. As protein: CASRLEAKKYF.

The chain carries TRBV11-2 and TRBJ1-2; TRBD1 matches 9 bases. V dropped 5 bases and J dropped 0; count of bases not matched to a gene: 4. The CDR3 has 15 residues. Germline CDR1 reads SGHAT; CDR2 reads FQNNGV. The CDR3 spells CASSVTGGTNYGYTF. The CDR3 bases are TGTGCCAGCAGCGTAACAGGGGGCACTAACTATGGCTACACCTTC.

The V and J genes are TRBV7-3 and TRBJ1-3; TRBD1 matches 9 bases. CDR1 and CDR2 (germline): SGHTA, FQGTGA. The CDR3 contains 16 residues. Trimming at V came to 4 bases and at J to 3 bases, leaving 7 bases not matched to a gene. DNA of the CDR3: TGTGCCAGCAGCTCGACCGGGACAGGGTTTGGAAACACCATATATTTT. It encodes CASSSTGTGFGNTIYF.

The chain is built from TRBV29-1 and TRBJ2-7; 8 positions match TRBD1. Germline lookup yields CDR1 SQVTM and CDR2 ANQGSEA. This CDR3 is 13 amino acids long. The ends lost 8 bases at V and 2 bases at J; junction bases unmatched: 8. The CDR3 here is CSPVAGGPYEQYF. The CDR3 coding sequence is TGCAGCCCGGTGGCAGGGGGCCCCTACGAGCAGTACTTC.

The genes are TRBV28 and TRBJ1-3; 9 bases line up with TRBD1. The J segment lost 3 bases and the V segment lost 5 bases, leaving 5 bases of the junction unmatched. The CDR3 has 15 residues. From germline, CDR1 is MDHEN and CDR2 SYDVKM. The CDR3 protein is CASSTQGAVGNTIYF. In nucleotides, the CDR3 is TGTGCCAGCAGTACACAGGGGGCAGTTGGAAACACCATATATTTT.

This clone was detected once. V gene TRBV3-1 (or the pseudogene TRBV3-2) combines with J gene TRBJ2-1; 12 nucleotides line up with TRBD2. This CDR3 is 16 amino acids long. CDR1 and CDR2 from the germline V gene are LGHDT and YNNKEL (reference sequence). The V gene end was trimmed by 2 bases and the J gene end by 4 bases; junction bases not matched to a gene: 3. The CDR3 reads CASSQRLAGVYNEQFF. The CDR3 nucleotides are TGTGCCAGCAGCCAAAGACTAGCGGGGGTATACAATGAGCAGTTCTTC.

In this sample, this clone turned up once. This rearrangement joins TRBV5-6 to TRBJ2-7; D is unresolved. V dropped 4 bases and J dropped 4 bases, with 12 bases sitting between them. The CDR3 runs 13 residues. Germline assignment: CDR1 SGHDT and CDR2 YYEEEE. CDR3 bases: TGTGCCAGCAGCGACTTAAGTGAGTACGAGCAGTACTTC. Its protein is CASSDLSEYEQYF.

The chain links TRBV7-2 to TRBJ2-1; TRBD2 is a possible D gene (6 bases). CDR1 and CDR2 from the germline V gene are SGHTA and FQGNSA. V was pared by 6 bases and J by 9 bases, with 18 bases between. CDR3 length: 14 amino acids. The CDR3 sequence: CASRQWRERPEQFF. The CDR3 DNA reads as TGTGCCAGCAGGCAGTGGAGGGAACGTCCTGAGCAGTTCTTC.

The chain recombines TRBV7-2 with TRBJ1-1; D gene uncertain. Trimming cost V 1 base and J 1 base, with 7 bases left between them. This CDR3 is 14 amino acids long. CDR1 and CDR2 from the germline V gene are SGHTA and FQGNSA. The CDR3 is CASSLGSWNTEAFF. The CDR3 DNA reads TGTGCCAGCAGCTTAGGTAGCTGGAACACTGAAGCTTTCTTT.

The gene calls are TRBV27 and TRBJ1-6; 10 bases are shared with TRBD1. The CDR3 is 16 amino acids. The V gene end was trimmed by 6 bases and the J gene end by 9 bases; junction bases not matched to a gene: 11. Looked up from germline, CDR1 is MNHEY and CDR2 is SMNVEV (reference sequence). Here the CDR3 reads CASRPYDRGLSSPLHF. CDR3 DNA sequence: TGTGCCAGCAGACCCTACGACAGGGGGCTAAGTTCACCCCTCCACTTT.

The CDR3 bases are TGTGCCTGGAGTTTAAGCGGAGGGGAGACCCAGTACTTC. This translates into CAWSLSGGETQYF. The chain is built from TRBV30 and TRBJ2-5, with D maybe TRBD2 (6 bases). Trimming shortened V by 2 bases and J by 5 bases, and 12 bases separated the two germline ends. The germline CDR1 and CDR2 sequences are GTSNPN and SVGIG (reference sequence). The CDR3 consists of 13 residues.

This rearrangement joins TRBV27 to TRBJ2-5, with D maybe TRBD2 (5 bases). Between the trimmed V and J ends, which lost 1 base and 3 bases, there was a span of 6 bases. The CDR3 runs 13 residues. Germline CDR1 is MNHEY and CDR2 is SMNVEV (reference sequence). CDR3 protein: CASSLFGEETQYF. The CDR3 DNA is TGTGCCAGCAGTTTATTCGGGGAAGAGACCCAGTACTTC.